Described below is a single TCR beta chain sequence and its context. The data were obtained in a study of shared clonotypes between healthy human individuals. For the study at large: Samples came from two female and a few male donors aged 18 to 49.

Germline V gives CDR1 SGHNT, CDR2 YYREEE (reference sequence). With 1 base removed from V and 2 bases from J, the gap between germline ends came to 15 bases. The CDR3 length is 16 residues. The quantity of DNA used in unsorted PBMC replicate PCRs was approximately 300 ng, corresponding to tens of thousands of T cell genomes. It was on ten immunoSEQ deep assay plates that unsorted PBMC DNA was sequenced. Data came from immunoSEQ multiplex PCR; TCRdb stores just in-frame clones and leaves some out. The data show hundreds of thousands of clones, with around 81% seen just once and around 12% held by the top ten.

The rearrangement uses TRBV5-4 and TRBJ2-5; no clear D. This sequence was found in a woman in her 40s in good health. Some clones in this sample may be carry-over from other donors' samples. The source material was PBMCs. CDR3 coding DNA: TGTGCCAGCAGCTTGTATTTTAGCAGTTCTCAAGAGACCCAGTACTTC. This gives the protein CASSLYFSSSQETQYF.